Sequencing of this T cell receptor beta chain was carried out in a study of T-cell memory formation after mild COVID-19 (TCRdb year 2021). Context from the whole study: TCR sequence clusters from the two donors were largely donor specific. Longitudinal TCRalpha and TCRbeta repertoire sequencing tracked T-cell clones expanding and contracting after mild COVID-19 in two donors. Two young, previously healthy adult volunteers made up the cohort, one male and one female.

Ficoll-Paque density gradient centrifugation was the method used to isolate PBMCs. The CDR3 numbers 15 residues from cysteine through phenylalanine. Left in the record is the CDR3 DNA by itself, 45 bases read in frame from the first base. CDR1 and CDR2 were assigned from the germline V gene (reference sequence) as LNHNV and YYDKDF. Clipping removes 5 bases from V and 6 bases from J, with 9 as the unmatched junction base count. The investigation overall reported the following: Contracting CD4+ clones appeared mostly in the CM and EM memory subsets, whereas CD8+ clones were enriched in EMRA. Some responding clones were found in pre-infection memory, which suggests that pre-existing cross-reactive memory T cells took part in the SARS-CoV-2 response. Only a couple of mild cases were covered in the study, and larger cohorts including severe cases with pre-infection samples were considered necessary. Clones that contracted from day 15 to 85 showed balanced CD4/CD8 phenotypes, whereas a second wave of clones that expanded from day 15 to 37 leaned towards CD4+. Whether the second-wave clones peaking on day 37 were SARS-CoV-2 specific was not confirmed.

TCRdb records Illumina NovaSeq 6000 as the sequencer. cDNA libraries for TCRalpha and TCRbeta were prepared by 5'RACE using constant-segment primers, with sample barcodes and unique molecular identifiers added. RNA was extracted from every sample with Trizol reagent. The libraries were amplified in two PCR steps, and the second step added a second sample barcode and Illumina TruSeq adapters. Libraries were sequenced on an Illumina NovaSeq with 2 x 150 bp paired-end reads. The original pipeline was this. With migec v1.2.7, reads were demultiplexed and then collapsed into UMI-guided consensus sequences. Using mixcr v2.1.11, UMI consensuses were aligned to TRA and TRB V and J templates and then assembled into clonotypes. A clonotype was counted as expanded or contracted only when both edgeR and NoisET called the clonotype significant, with the noise models trained on biological replicates. For edgeR calls, the thresholds were a false discovery rate-adjusted p below 0.01 and a log2 fold-change of 1. As an exploratory analysis of dynamics, max-normalized trajectories of the 1000 most abundant clonotypes were examined by PCA with hierarchical clustering. Separately sequenced CD4+ and CD8+ repertoires were used to assign the CD4 or CD8 phenotype of responding clones. TCRdb reworked the public reads: Q25 trimming with fastp, MiXCR clone assembly, productive beta chains retained. Rows with one shared CDR3 protein collapse into an entry with the most common genes and DNA. The V and J calls were determined by TCRdb, not by the authors. The sample profile shows about 290,000 distinct CDR3 sequences; 15% to 20% of them were found once. The ten biggest clones cover 22% of the sample.

Note on this clonotype: The antigen this receptor binds is unknown. Within one base of it there is no much larger clone, and no base qualities were kept.

The source of this sequence is a man aged 18 to 35 who had mild COVID-19 (a few samples of this study predate the infection). The sample titles of this study are shuffled in the database, so cell type and time point are left out; the donor was told from shared clones. The material sequenced was PBMCs or a T cell subset sorted from them (not recorded which). Here the chain combines TRBV15 and TRBJ2-2; TRBD1 matches 7 bases in the middle. The nucleotide sequence is TGTGCCACCAGCTTACTAGACAGGGTCGCCGGGGAGCTGTTTTTT. It is translated as CATSLLDRVAGELFF.